This T cell receptor beta chain was profiled in a study of OX40 agonist ivuxolimab in advanced cancers. Study summary: Patients were roughly 81% male with ages about 20 to 79, mean 60. The study's findings and limits: Among the lowest levels of clonal expansion were found in partial responders at 0.1-3.0 mg/kg. Low normalized clonal expansion also occurred in some nonresponding patients. The mean number of expanded clones was higher in CD8+ T cells than in CD4+.

Sequencing used immunoSEQ multiplex PCR; TCRdb keeps in-frame clones, though not all of them. The sample has some 80,000 clones; 80% to 90% are singletons. Trimming shortened V by 5 bases and J by 3 bases, and 17 bases separated the two germline ends. The CDR3 runs to 15 residues. Germline V lookup: CDR1 MNHNY, CDR2 SVGAGI (reference sequence). Details on this clone: Its antigen is not known.

The chain recombines TRBV6-6 with TRBJ2-7; D is undetermined. Here the sequenced sample was CD4+ or CD8+ T cells sorted from blood, taken in a trial of the OX40 agonist ivuxolimab. This TCR came from an adult with an advanced solid tumor such as melanoma, head and neck, liver or kidney cancer. The CDR3 loop reads CASSRTTQQFYEQYF. The CDR3 DNA is TGTGCCAGCAGTCGGACCACCCAGCAGTTCTACGAGCAGTACTTC.